The rows below give T cell receptor beta chains drawn from one sample of a study of shared clonotypes between healthy human individuals. TCRdb keeps only in-frame clones here, not all; method: immunoSEQ multiplex PCR. Seen here are approximately 650,000 clones, roughly 95% observed once, and the top ten hold 0.085% to 0.11%. The sequenced material came from naive CD8+ T cells sorted from blood. The receptors shown here come from a young woman in good health. Both conserved end residues are part of each CDR3. D genes are given only for firm matches. Some rows mark clone size as missing; the rest say once, few, many or name a class of expanded clone.

TRBV19,TRBJ1-5,-,-,TGTGCCAGTAGTATCTGGGGGTCAAGCAATCAGCCCCAGCATTTT,CASSIWGSSNQPQHF
TRBV27,TRBJ2-5,-,-,TGTGCCAGCAGTTTCTTTCTTGGGGGGACCCAGTACTTC,CASSFFLGGTQYF
TRBV27,TRBJ2-1,-,TRBD2,TGTGCCAGCAGTTTGACTAGCGGGGTGTACAATGAGCAGTTCTTC,CASSLTSGVYNEQFF
TRBV28,TRBJ2-5,-,TRBD2,TGTGCCAGCAGTTTATACGCGGGAGCCACCACGGAGACCCAGTACTTC,CASSLYAGATTETQYF
TRBV7-6,TRBJ1-5,-,-,TGTGCCAGCAGCGCAGGACCGGGGCCCCAGCATTTT,CASSAGPGPQHF
TRBV27,TRBJ2-4,-,-,TGTGCCAGCACCAATCGGGGAAACATTCAGTACTTC,CASTNRGNIQYF
TRBV13,TRBJ2-1,-,TRBD2,TGTGCCAGCAGCTTAGGGACTAGCGGGAGAGAGAATGAGCAGTTCTTC,CASSLGTSGRENEQFF
TRBV27,TRBJ2-5,-,TRBD2,TGTGCCAGCACCCCTAACCCCCCAGCGGGGCAAAAAGAGACCCAGTACTTC,CASTPNPPAGQKETQYF
TRBV28,TRBJ1-1,-,-,TGTGCCAGCAGTTTCACGCTTGATACTGAAGCTTTCTTT,CASSFTLDTEAFF
TRBV14,TRBJ2-1,once,TRBD1,TGTGCCAGCAACCACAGGGGGTCCTACAATGAGCAGTTCTTC,CASNHRGSYNEQFF
TRBV5-6,TRBJ2-1,-,-,TGTGCCAGCAGCTTGAGGGTCTGGGAGATGGATGAGCAGTTCTTC,CASSLRVWEMDEQFF
TRBV6-6,TRBJ2-5,-,-,TGTGCCAGCAGTGCTGCGGTCACCTGGAACCAAGAGACCCAGTACTTC,CASSAAVTWNQETQYF
TRBV28,TRBJ2-7,-,TRBD1,TGTGCCAGCAGGACAGGGGGCAGCTACGAGCAGTACTTC,CASRTGGSYEQYF
TRBV6-5,TRBJ2-7,once,TRBD2,TGTGCCAGCAGTTACTATCCTAGCGGGAACTACGAGCAGTACTTC,CASSYYPSGNYEQYF
TRBV29-1,TRBJ1-1,-,-,TGCAGCGTTGAAGAGGGGGCCCGTGAAGCTTTCTTT,CSVEEGAREAFF
TRBV19,TRBJ1-5,-,TRBD1,TGTGCCAGTAGTGCGCAGGGACAGGGGGTGCTAAGCAATCAGCCCCAGCATTTT,CASSAQGQGVLSNQPQHF
TRBV5-6,TRBJ2-1,-,TRBD2,TGTGCCAGCACCCTATGGGGGGGATCCTACAATGAGCAGTTCTTC,CASTLWGGSYNEQFF
TRBV15,TRBJ2-7,-,-,TGTGCCACCAGCCCAGGGGACAAATCCTACGAGCAGTACTTC,CATSPGDKSYEQYF
TRBV4-2,TRBJ1-5,-,-,TGTGCCAGCAGCCAAGGGGGTGGACAGCCCCAGCATTTT,CASSQGGGQPQHF
TRBV10-3,TRBJ2-7,-,-,TGTGCCATCAGTGTTCTCCGGGACGGATTCTACGAGCAGTACTTC,CAISVLRDGFYEQYF
TRBV9,TRBJ2-3,-,TRBD1,TGTGCCAGCAGCGTGCCCAGGGGGAATACGCAGTATTTT,CASSVPRGNTQYF
TRBV2,TRBJ2-3,-,-,TGTGCCACCCCGAAGGGGGGAAACACAGATACGCAGTATTTT,CATPKGGNTDTQYF
TRBV28,TRBJ1-5,-,-,TGTGCCAGCAGGGATACAGGGAGGAATCAGCCCCAGCATTTT,CASRDTGRNQPQHF
TRBV7-9,TRBJ2-7,-,-,TGTGCCAGCAGCCCCCCCGAGGGGTTAGGGTCCTACGAGCAGTACTTC,CASSPPEGLGSYEQYF
TRBV30,TRBJ1-2,-,TRBD1,TGTGCCTGGAGTGTCCAGGGGGCAGGTGGCTACACCTTC,CAWSVQGAGGYTF
TRBV13,TRBJ2-5,-,-,TGTGCCAGCAGCTTATCAGGGGTCGCCGTCCAAGAGACCCAGTACTTC,CASSLSGVAVQETQYF
TRBV5-8,TRBJ2-3,-,-,TGTGCCAGCAGCTTGCCAGATACGCAGTATTTT,CASSLPDTQYF
TRBV10-2,TRBJ2-7,-,-,TGCGCCAGCAGTGAGTCACCAGAGTACGAGCAGTACTTC,CASSESPEYEQYF
TRBV27,TRBJ2-3,-,-,TGTGCCAGCAGTTTGCTTCGACAGCACACAGATACGCAGTATTTT,CASSLLRQHTDTQYF
TRBV2,TRBJ2-7,-,-,TGTGCCAGCAGCCCCAGGGTGGTGGCCTCCTACGAGCAGTACTTC,CASSPRVVASYEQYF
TRBV7-2,TRBJ2-7,-,TRBD1,TGTGCCAGCAGCTTAAGGGACAGGAGTTCCTACGAGCAGTACTTC,CASSLRDRSSYEQYF
TRBV7-6,TRBJ2-7,-,TRBD1,TGTGCCAGCAGCTTACACAGGGGGCGTGAGCAGTACTTC,CASSLHRGREQYF
TRBV6-1,TRBJ2-7,-,TRBD2,TGTGCCAGCAGTGAGGCGCGGCGGGGGGACGAGCAGTACTTC,CASSEARRGDEQYF
TRBV9,TRBJ2-2,once,TRBD2,TGTGCCAGCAGCGTAGCCCAGCGGGATGGGCTGTTTTTT,CASSVAQRDGLFF
TRBV7-8,TRBJ2-1,-,TRBD2,TGTGCCAGCAGCGTACATAGCGGGGAGACTTACAATGAGCAGTTCTTC,CASSVHSGETYNEQFF
TRBV14,TRBJ2-3,-,-,TGTGCCAGCAGCCAAGACTGGAATACGCAGTATTTT,CASSQDWNTQYF
TRBV4-1,TRBJ1-1,-,-,TGCGCCAGCAGCCAAGGAGGGTGGGGCGTCACTGAAGCTTTCTTT,CASSQGGWGVTEAFF